The clone carrying this TCR beta chain occurred a few times. Its cognate antigen is unknown. This sample was taken from a study of response to subunit inactivated influenza vaccine. Overall study findings and caveats: The authors proposed limited new T cell recruitment per seasonal influenza vaccination.

TCRdb re-called the RT-PCR reads with MiXCR, one entry per CDR3 protein. This repertoire shows a few hundred thousand distinct CDR3 sequences, 12% to 15% found once; its top ten account for over 8.5%. Germline V gene sequence: CDR1 SGHVS, CDR2 FQNEAQ. V was cut by 5 bases and J by 5 bases, with 12 bases left in between. The CDR3 has 13 residues. The genes are TRBV7-8 and TRBJ2-5; D not certain. The sample here was PBMCs from blood, taken roughly 12 days after vaccination. The sequence derives from a man aged 50 to 59 who received an inactivated influenza vaccine. In DNA, the CDR3 is TGTGCCAGCAGCCCGGGCCTTAGGGAGACCCAGTACTTC. Its translation: CASSPGLRETQYF.